Listed below are T cell receptor beta chains from one sample, sequenced in a study of Ad26.COV2.S vaccination and SARS-CoV-2 variants. Only in-frame clones appear in the TCRdb table, and some are missing; sequencing was by immunoSEQ multiplex PCR. This table holds about 350,000 clones, about 91% found once. This material consisted of peripheral blood, taken after recovery from COVID-19. The receptor source for this set is a human donor who had recovered from COVID-19. Each CDR3 is given with its conserved first and last residue. Each record gives: CDR3 DNA, CDR3 protein, J gene, D gene, V gene. A D gene is named only where the DNA matches it firmly.

TGCGCCAGCAGCTTTGGGCCCACAGATACGCAGTATTTT	CASSFGPTDTQYF	TRBJ2-3	-	TRBV5-1
TGTGCCAGCAGCTTAACAGGGAACACTGAAGCTTTCTTT	CASSLTGNTEAFF	TRBJ1-1	-	TRBV7-3
TGTGCCAGCAGCTTGGATCAGGGTACTGAAGCTTTCTTT	CASSLDQGTEAFF	TRBJ1-1	-	TRBV5-6
TGCAGCGTTGAATTCGGAGAAGGGAATGGCTACACCTTC	CSVEFGEGNGYTF	TRBJ1-2	-	TRBV29-1
TGTGCCAGCAGCTTGGACAGCTTTATGAACACTGAAGCTTTCTTT	CASSLDSFMNTEAFF	TRBJ1-1	-	TRBV5-4
TGTGCCAGCAGCGTAGGTTTTCCTGGGGCCAACGTCCTGACTTTC	CASSVGFPGANVLTF	TRBJ2-6	-	TRBV9
TGTGCCAGCAGCTTCCGGGACAGGGGGCGGGAGACCCAGTACTTC	CASSFRDRGRETQYF	TRBJ2-5	TRBD1	TRBV7-9
TGTGCCAGCAGTTACCGCCAACAGGCTTACAATGAGCAGTTCTTC	CASSYRQQAYNEQFF	TRBJ2-1	-	TRBV6-5
TGTGCCAGCAGCCCCCCGACATTGACGGAGAACACTGAAGCTTTCTTT	CASSPPTLTENTEAFF	TRBJ1-1	-	TRBV7-9
TGTGCCAGCAGCTTGAAATGGAACACCATATATTTT	CASSLKWNTIYF	TRBJ1-3	-	TRBV5-6
TGTGCCAGCGGCCCCCAGGGGGGCGGCTACACCTTC	CASGPQGGGYTF	TRBJ1-2	TRBD1	TRBV9
TGTGCCAGCTCAGCGGGGGTCTCTGGAAACACCATATATTTT	CASSAGVSGNTIYF	TRBJ1-3	-	TRBV18
TGTGCCAGCAGTGTCGGGGTTAGCGGCACAGATACGCAGTATTTT	CASSVGVSGTDTQYF	TRBJ2-3	-	TRBV6-4
TGTGCCAGCAGTTTTAAGCAGAACACTGAAGCTTTCTTT	CASSFKQNTEAFF	TRBJ1-1	-	TRBV27
TGCGCCAGCAGCTTCGGGACAGGGCGAGAGACCCAGTACTTC	CASSFGTGRETQYF	TRBJ2-5	TRBD1	TRBV5-1